This T cell receptor beta chain came from a study of shared T cell receptors in the human thymus. Germline values: CDR1 SGHRS, CDR2 YFSETQ. Between the trimmed V and J ends, which lost 5 bases and 0 bases, there was a span of 21 bases. The length of the CDR3 is 17 residues. Sequencing used immunoSEQ multiplex PCR; TCRdb keeps in-frame clones, though not all of them. Of hundreds of thousands of clones in the sample, 85% to 95% are singletons; the top ten hold approximately 0.02%. The TCR originated in a human donor. This chain connects TRBV5-1 to TRBJ2-7, with unresolved D. The source material was thymocytes. The CDR3, as DNA: TGCGCCAGCAGTTGGGATACCCTAAACAAGAGCTCCTACGAGCAGTACTTC. It translates to CASSWDTLNKSSYEQYF. The full variable domain, in which reference TRBV5-1 and TRBJ2-7 provide the parts outside the CDR3, is KAGVTQTPRYLIKTRGQQVTLSCSPISGHRSVSWYQQTPGQGLQFLFEYFSETQRNKGNFPGRFSGRQFSNSRSEMNVSTLELGDSALYLCASSWDTLNKSSYEQYFGPGTRLTVT.